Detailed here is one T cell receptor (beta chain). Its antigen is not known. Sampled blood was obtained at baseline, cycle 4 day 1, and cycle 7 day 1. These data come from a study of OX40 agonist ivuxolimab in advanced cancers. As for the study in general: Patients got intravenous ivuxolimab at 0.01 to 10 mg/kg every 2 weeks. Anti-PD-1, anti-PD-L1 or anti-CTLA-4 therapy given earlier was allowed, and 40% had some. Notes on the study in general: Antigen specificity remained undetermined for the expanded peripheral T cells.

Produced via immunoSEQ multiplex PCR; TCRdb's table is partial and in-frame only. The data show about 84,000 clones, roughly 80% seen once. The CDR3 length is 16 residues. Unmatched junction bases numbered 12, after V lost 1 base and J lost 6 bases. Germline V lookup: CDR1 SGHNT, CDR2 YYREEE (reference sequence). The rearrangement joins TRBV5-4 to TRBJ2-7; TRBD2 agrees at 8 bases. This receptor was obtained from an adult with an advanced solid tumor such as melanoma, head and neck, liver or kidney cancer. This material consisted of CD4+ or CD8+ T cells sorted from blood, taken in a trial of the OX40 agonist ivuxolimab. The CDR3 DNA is TGTGCCAGCAGCTTGATCGGGGGGGGGCCGTATATCGAGCAGTACGTC. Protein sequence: CASSLIGGGPYIEQYV.